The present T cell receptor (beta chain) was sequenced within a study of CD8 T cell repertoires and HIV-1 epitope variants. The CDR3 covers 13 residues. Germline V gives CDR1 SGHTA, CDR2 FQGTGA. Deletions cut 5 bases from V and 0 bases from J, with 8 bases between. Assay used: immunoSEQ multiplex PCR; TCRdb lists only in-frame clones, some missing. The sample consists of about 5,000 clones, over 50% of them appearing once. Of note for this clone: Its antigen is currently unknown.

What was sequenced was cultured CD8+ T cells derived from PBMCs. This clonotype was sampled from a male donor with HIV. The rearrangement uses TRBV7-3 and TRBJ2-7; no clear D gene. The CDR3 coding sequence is TGTGCCAGCAGCGAAGGGCCCTCCTACGAGCAGTACTTC. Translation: CASSEGPSYEQYF.